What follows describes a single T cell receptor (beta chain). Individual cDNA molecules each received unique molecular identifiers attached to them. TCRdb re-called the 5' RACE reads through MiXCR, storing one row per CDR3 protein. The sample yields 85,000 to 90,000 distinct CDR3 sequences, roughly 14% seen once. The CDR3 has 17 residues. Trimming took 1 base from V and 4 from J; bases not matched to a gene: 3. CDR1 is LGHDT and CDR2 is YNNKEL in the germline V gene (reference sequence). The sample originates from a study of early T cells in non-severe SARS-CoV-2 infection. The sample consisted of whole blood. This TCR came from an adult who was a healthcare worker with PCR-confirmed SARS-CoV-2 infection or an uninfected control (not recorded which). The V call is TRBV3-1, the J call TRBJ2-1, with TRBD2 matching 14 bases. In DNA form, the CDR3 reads TGTGCCAGCAGCCAAGCGACTAGCGGGGGGGCTTACAATGAGCAGTTCTTC. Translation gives CASSQATSGGAYNEQFF.